Below, one T cell receptor (beta chain) is given with its context. Its antigen remains unidentified. One base away there is no much larger clone; base qualities are not given. The data are from a study of blood T cell repertoires in COVID-19 (dated by TCRdb to about 2020). General notes on the study: Samples covering the acute and convalescent phases of COVID-19 were provided by collaborators in the United States, Italy and Spain. The prospective study material was composed of cDNA or gDNA derived from T cells, B-cell-depleted T cells, or PBMCs. Where HLA class I and class II types were available, the types were taken from metadata supplied by the sample provider, not from assay-based typing. Sample metadata almost always included a de-identified subject ID, COVID-19 status, age in years and sex. The repertoires were released in a freely available public database meant as a resource for research on the immune response to SARS-CoV-2. The samples were drawn from the first 160 participants of the ongoing ImmuneRACE study and from over 950 subjects provided by 6 global collaborators. Subjects who had been exposed to COVID-19, were actively infected with it, or had recovered from it provided the deeply sampled blood TCRbeta repertoires that made up the dataset.

Here is what the overall study found, with its caveats: The quantity of clinical and demographic metadata differed by source and by participant and was supplied without curation.

The CDR3 goes from the cysteine to the phenylalanine over 19 residues. CDR3 DNA only is kept here, 57 bases in frame from base 1. The germline V gene sets CDR1 to SGHVS and CDR2 to FQNEAQ. V is reduced by 3 bases and J by 2 bases, leaving a spacing of 23 bases between them. Each collaborating institution followed its own protocols to collect whole blood in K2EDTA tubes. For TCRbeta analysis, collaborator samples were shipped as frozen whole blood, as isolated PBMCs, or as DNA extracted from either sample type. The immunoSEQ Assay, a bias-controlled multiplex PCR, was used to amplify TCRbeta CDR3 regions from genomic DNA. The paper's data handling went like this. Nucleated cell counts per sample were estimated from amplification of reference gene primers within the assay. To quantify the absolute abundance of each unique TCRbeta CDR3 rearrangement, sequence reads were collapsed and filtered. For each sample, productive Simpson clonality was calculated as the square root of Simpson's diversity index across productive rearrangements. TCRdb's version of the immuneACCESS table is confined to in-frame rearrangements and falls short of the full clone set. An unresolved V gene accounts for under half of the shortfall where checked; the remainder is of unknown origin. The D gene and trimming were derived from the DNA, and the V and J assignments and clone size from that table. The sample table shows about 290,000 clones, and around 85% are seen once. The ten largest clones represent approximately 3.8% of the sample.

This sequence uses TRBV7-8 and TRBJ1-5; the D segment cannot be called with confidence. The sequencing input was peripheral blood. This TCR derives from a woman aged 45-59 years with active or convalescent COVID-19. The sequenced DNA is TGTGCCAGCAGCTTCAGTATACGTACCGGGAGCTCGGGCAATCAGCCCCAGCATTTT. It is translated as CASSFSIRTGSSGNQPQHF.